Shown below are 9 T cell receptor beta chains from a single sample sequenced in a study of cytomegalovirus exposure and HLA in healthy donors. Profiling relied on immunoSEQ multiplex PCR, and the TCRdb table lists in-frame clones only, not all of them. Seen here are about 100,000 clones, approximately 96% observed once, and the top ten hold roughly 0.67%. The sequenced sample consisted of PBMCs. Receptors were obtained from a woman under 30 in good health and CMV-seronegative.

The CDR3 DNA follows: TGCAGCGTGGCGAAAGGGACTAGCCCTGAGCAGTTCTTC. Its protein product is CSVAKGTSPEQFF. The chain uses TRBV29-1 and TRBJ2-1, with 9 bases aligning to TRBD2. CDR1 and CDR2 (germline): SQVTM, ANQGSEA. The CDR3 is made up of 13 amino acids. After removal of 6 bases from V and 9 bases from J, the junction contained 9 bases not matched to a gene.

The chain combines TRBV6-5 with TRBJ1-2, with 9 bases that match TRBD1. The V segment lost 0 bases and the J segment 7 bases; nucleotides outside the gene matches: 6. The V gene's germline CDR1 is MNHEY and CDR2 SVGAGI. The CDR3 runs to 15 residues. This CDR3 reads CASSYSIQGASGYTF. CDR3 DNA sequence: TGTGCCAGCAGTTACTCAATACAGGGGGCGAGTGGCTACACCTTC.

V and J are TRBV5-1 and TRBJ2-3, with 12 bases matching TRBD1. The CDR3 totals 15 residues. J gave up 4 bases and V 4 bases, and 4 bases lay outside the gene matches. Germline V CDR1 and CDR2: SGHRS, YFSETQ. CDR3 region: CASSGGTGGADTQYF. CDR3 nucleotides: TGCGCCAGCAGCGGGGGGACAGGGGGCGCAGATACGCAGTATTTT.

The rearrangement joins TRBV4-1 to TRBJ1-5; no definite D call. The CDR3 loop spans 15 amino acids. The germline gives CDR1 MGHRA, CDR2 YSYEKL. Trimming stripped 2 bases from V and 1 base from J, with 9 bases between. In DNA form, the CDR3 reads TGCGCCAGCAGCCAAAGGTCGGGGAGCAATCAGCCCCAGCATTTT. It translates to CASSQRSGSNQPQHF.

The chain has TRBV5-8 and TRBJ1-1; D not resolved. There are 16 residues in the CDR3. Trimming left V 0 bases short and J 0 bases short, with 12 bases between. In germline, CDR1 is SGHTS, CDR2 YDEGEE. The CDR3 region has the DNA TGTGCCAGCAGCTTGGTGCAGGTTTACTTGAACACTGAAGCTTTCTTT. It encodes CASSLVQVYLNTEAFF.

The DNA for the CDR3 is TGTGCCAGCAGTGCGGGAGTTGGGTTAACAGATACGCAGTATTTT. It encodes CASSAGVGLTDTQYF. The V gene is TRBV28, the J gene TRBJ2-3, with TRBD2 identical over 7 bases. Germline V lookup: CDR1 MDHEN, CDR2 SYDVKM. The CDR3 contains 15 residues. After removal of 5 bases from V and 3 bases from J, the junction contained 8 bases not matched to a gene.

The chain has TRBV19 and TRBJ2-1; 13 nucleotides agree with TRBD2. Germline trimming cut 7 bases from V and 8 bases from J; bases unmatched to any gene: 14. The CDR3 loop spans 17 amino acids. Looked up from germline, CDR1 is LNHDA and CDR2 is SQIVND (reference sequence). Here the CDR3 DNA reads TGTGCCAGTACCCCGACCCGGACTAGCGGGGGAGGACATGAGCAGTTCTTC. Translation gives CASTPTRTSGGGHEQFF.

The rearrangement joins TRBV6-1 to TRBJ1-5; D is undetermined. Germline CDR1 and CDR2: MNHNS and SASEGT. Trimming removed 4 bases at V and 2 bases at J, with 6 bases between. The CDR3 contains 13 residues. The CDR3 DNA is TGTGCCAGCAGTGTCCGAGGCAATCAGCCCCAGCATTTT. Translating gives CASSVRGNQPQHF.

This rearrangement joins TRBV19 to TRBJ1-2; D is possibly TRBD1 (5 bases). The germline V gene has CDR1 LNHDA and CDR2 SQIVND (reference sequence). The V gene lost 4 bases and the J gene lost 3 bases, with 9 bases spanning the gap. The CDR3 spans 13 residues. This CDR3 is CASSTGPDYGYTF. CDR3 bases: TGTGCCAGTAGTACAGGGCCGGACTATGGCTACACCTTC.